These T cell receptor beta chains were read from a single sample in a study of vaccination effects on CD4 cells after COVID-19. Method: immunoSEQ multiplex PCR; TCRdb's copy keeps in-frame clones and lacks some. The profile shows approximately 61,000 clones, around four fifths of them singletons. Their cognate antigens are unknown. Sequenced material: CD4+ T cells from PBMCs cultured with HCoV-229E spike peptides, taken after COVID-19 vaccination. Source of these receptors: a human donor who received a COVID-19 vaccine. Both conserved end residues are trimmed from each CDR3. A D gene is named only where the DNA matches it firmly.

.,TRBJ1-1,TRBV3-1/TRBV3-2,ASSQRRQMNTEAF
TRBD1,TRBJ1-3,TRBV3-1/TRBV3-2,ASSRGQAGNSGNTIY
.,TRBJ2-2,TRBV11-1,ASSLDRGTGELF
.,TRBJ2-4,TRBV3-1/TRBV3-2,ASSRGQNIQY
.,TRBJ1-2,TRBV5-1,ASSPGGAENYGYT
.,TRBJ1-3,TRBV5-6,ASSRDTSGNTIY
.,TRBJ2-5,TRBV5-1,ASSLGGGETQY
TRBD1,TRBJ1-1,TRBV6-4,ASSQTGGRTEAF
.,TRBJ2-2,TRBV5-1,ASRTGAGTNTGELF
.,TRBJ2-3,TRBV12-3/TRBV12-4,ASRGRGTDTQY
.,TRBJ2-3,TRBV24-1,ATSDFTGTSTDTQY
TRBD1,TRBJ1-4,TRBV5-6,ASSLGGTGERTEKLF
.,TRBJ1-1,TRBV7-9,ASSLAARNTEAF
.,TRBJ1-4,TRBV6-5,ASGRGEGEKLF
TRBD2,TRBJ2-3,TRBV5-1,ASQLLAGQTDTQY
.,TRBJ1-3,TRBV3-1/TRBV3-2,ASSATLGGGNTIY
TRBD2,TRBJ2-5,TRBV4-2,ASSQASGGFQETQY
TRBD1,TRBJ1-2,TRBV11-3,ASSLNDRVGGYT
TRBD2,TRBJ2-1,TRBV19,ASSKDGRVAAYNEQF
TRBD1,TRBJ1-4,TRBV5-6,ASSSGQGANEKLF
TRBD1,TRBJ1-4,TRBV19,ATSQGTGAINEKLF
.,TRBJ1-6,TRBV28,ASSSYRKEDSPLH
.,TRBJ1-3,TRBV19,ASSSRTGTPNTIY
.,TRBJ1-3,TRBV3-1/TRBV3-2,ASSQIGTLNSGNTIY
.,TRBJ1-5,TRBV15,ATSRSGYSNQPQH
TRBD1,TRBJ2-2,TRBV24-1,ATARGTGNTGELF
.,TRBJ2-3,TRBV12-3/TRBV12-4,ASSLMGDTQY
.,TRBJ1-3,TRBV9,ASSVDVGNTIY
.,TRBJ2-4,TRBV5-1,ASREGLSKNIQY
.,TRBJ2-2,TRBV14,ASSQVNTGELF
.,TRBJ2-1,TRBV3-1/TRBV3-2,ASSPLKGLPGDGEQF
TRBD1,TRBJ1-5,TRBV5-6,ASSSTGGMQPQH
.,TRBJ2-3,TRBV5-1,ASSFGDPTDTQY
TRBD1,TRBJ2-2,TRBV24-1,ATSEPGQGDGELF
.,TRBJ2-3,TRBV6-1,ASSSARGEDTQY
.,TRBJ1-6,TRBV28,ASINREISPLH
.,TRBJ2-6,TRBV30,AWSSGLSGANVLT
.,TRBJ2-6,TRBV6-2/TRBV6-3,ASSEGGHSGANVLT
TRBD1,TRBJ1-6,TRBV10-2,ASSPTGQGDSPLH
.,TRBJ1-1,TRBV18,ASSPFSGEGLNTEAF